The rows below give T cell receptor beta chains drawn from one sample of a study of blood T cell repertoires in COVID-19. TCRdb's table, derived via immunoSEQ multiplex PCR, lists solely in-frame clones and lacks some. The table lists almost 250,000 clones, roughly 90% of them singletons. The sample was PBMCs or T cells enriched from blood (not recorded which). These receptors came from a woman in her 30s who had recovered from COVID-19. CDR3s include the opening cysteine and the closing phenylalanine or tryptophan. Each record gives: J gene, D gene, V gene, clone size, CDR3 DNA, CDR3 protein. D genes are given only for firm matches. Only part of the rows carry a size: once, few, many, or a class if the clone is expanded.

j_call: TRBJ1-3
d_call: NA
v_call: TRBV5-6
clone_size: NA
cdr3_nt: TGTGCCAGCAGCCGAGGGGGATCTCCTGGAAACACCATATATTTT
cdr3_aa: CASSRGGSPGNTIYF

j_call: TRBJ1-1
d_call: TRBD1
v_call: TRBV5-6
clone_size: NA
cdr3_nt: TGTGCCAGCAGCCCCGCCGGGGGGACAGGGACTGAAGCTTTCTTT
cdr3_aa: CASSPAGGTGTEAFF

j_call: TRBJ1-2
d_call: NA
v_call: TRBV7-2
clone_size: NA
cdr3_nt: TGTGCCAGCAGCTTAGGCCCCTCCGGGACAAACTATGGCTACACCTTC
cdr3_aa: CASSLGPSGTNYGYTF

j_call: TRBJ2-5
d_call: TRBD1
v_call: TRBV19
clone_size: NA
cdr3_nt: TGTGCCAGTAGTAGAACAGGGGTGGTCTACCAAGAGACCCAGTACTTC
cdr3_aa: CASSRTGVVYQETQYF

j_call: TRBJ2-1
d_call: TRBD2
v_call: TRBV6-2/TRBV6-3
clone_size: NA
cdr3_nt: TGTGCCAGCAGTGCTAGCGGCACTGGCTCCTACAATGAGCAGTTCTTC
cdr3_aa: CASSASGTGSYNEQFF

j_call: TRBJ2-1
d_call: TRBD2
v_call: TRBV19
clone_size: NA
cdr3_nt: TGTGCCAGTACTAGCGGGAGGGACAATGAGCAGTTCTTC
cdr3_aa: CASTSGRDNEQFF

j_call: TRBJ1-3
d_call: TRBD1
v_call: TRBV7-2
clone_size: NA
cdr3_nt: TGTGCCACAACTCAGGGGGTAGGAAACACCATATATTTT
cdr3_aa: CATTQGVGNTIYF

j_call: TRBJ2-2
d_call: NA
v_call: TRBV6-4
clone_size: NA
cdr3_nt: TGTGCCAGCCGGGTTTCACGTGGCACCGGGGAGCTGTTTTTT
cdr3_aa: CASRVSRGTGELFF

j_call: TRBJ1-6
d_call: NA
v_call: TRBV28
clone_size: NA
cdr3_nt: TGTGCCAGCAGTACCGTCGGGGGGTCACACGATAATTCACCCCTCCACTTT
cdr3_aa: CASSTVGGSHDNSPLHF

j_call: TRBJ1-2
d_call: NA
v_call: TRBV11-2
clone_size: NA
cdr3_nt: TGTGCCAGCAGCTTAGTCTCTTCCGAGGGCTACACCTTC
cdr3_aa: CASSLVSSEGYTF

j_call: TRBJ1-2
d_call: NA
v_call: TRBV7-3
clone_size: NA
cdr3_nt: TGTGCCAGCAGCCAAAGCAGGGGAACTGGCTACACCTTC
cdr3_aa: CASSQSRGTGYTF

j_call: TRBJ1-2
d_call: TRBD1
v_call: TRBV9
clone_size: NA
cdr3_nt: TGTGCCAGCAGCGTAGGGGACAGGGGCCTCTATGGCTACACCTTC
cdr3_aa: CASSVGDRGLYGYTF

j_call: TRBJ2-7
d_call: TRBD2
v_call: TRBV7-9
clone_size: NA
cdr3_nt: TGTGCCAGCAGCCACGACGGGACTAGCGCCAACGAGCAGTACTTC
cdr3_aa: CASSHDGTSANEQYF

j_call: TRBJ2-3
d_call: TRBD1
v_call: TRBV15
clone_size: NA
cdr3_nt: TGTGCCACCAGCAGACTATACACAGGGGATCGGACAGATACGCAGTATTTT
cdr3_aa: CATSRLYTGDRTDTQYF

j_call: TRBJ1-1
d_call: TRBD1
v_call: TRBV5-4
clone_size: NA
cdr3_nt: TGTGCCAGCAGCGGAAGTGGACAGGGGTACACTGAAGCTTTCTTT
cdr3_aa: CASSGSGQGYTEAFF

j_call: TRBJ2-3
d_call: TRBD2
v_call: TRBV3-1/TRBV3-2
clone_size: NA
cdr3_nt: TGTGCCAGCAGCATTGGACTAGAAGGTACGCAGTATTTT
cdr3_aa: CASSIGLEGTQYF

j_call: TRBJ2-1
d_call: TRBD1
v_call: TRBV29-1
clone_size: NA
cdr3_nt: TGCAGCGTTGAGTTCCGGACAGGCTACAATGAGCAGTTCTTC
cdr3_aa: CSVEFRTGYNEQFF

j_call: TRBJ2-3
d_call: TRBD1
v_call: TRBV13
clone_size: NA
cdr3_nt: TGTGCCAGCAGCCAAGGGGGCAGTCACACAGATACGCAGTATTTT
cdr3_aa: CASSQGGSHTDTQYF

j_call: TRBJ1-5
d_call: NA
v_call: TRBV7-3
clone_size: few
cdr3_nt: TGTGCCAGCAGCTTAACCCACGGTCAGCCCCAGCATTTT
cdr3_aa: CASSLTHGQPQHF

j_call: TRBJ1-2
d_call: NA
v_call: TRBV7-2
clone_size: NA
cdr3_nt: TGTGCCAGCAGTTCAGCAACTACAGGGTTCTATGGCTACACCTTC
cdr3_aa: CASSSATTGFYGYTF

j_call: TRBJ1-3
d_call: NA
v_call: TRBV9
clone_size: NA
cdr3_nt: TGTGCCAGCAATCCGGGAAGCTCTGGAAACACCATATATTTT
cdr3_aa: CASNPGSSGNTIYF

j_call: TRBJ2-3
d_call: TRBD2
v_call: TRBV19
clone_size: many
cdr3_nt: TGTGCCAGTAGCTTATATCGGGGAGGGCCTAAGGGAGATACGCAGTATTTT
cdr3_aa: CASSLYRGGPKGDTQYF

j_call: TRBJ1-1
d_call: NA
v_call: TRBV29-1
clone_size: NA
cdr3_nt: TGCAGCGCCCCCGGGACACCGAACACTGAAGCTTTCTTT
cdr3_aa: CSAPGTPNTEAFF

j_call: TRBJ1-1
d_call: NA
v_call: TRBV5-6
clone_size: NA
cdr3_nt: TGTGCCAGCAGCTTGCCGGGGAACACTGAAGCTTTCTTT
cdr3_aa: CASSLPGNTEAFF

j_call: TRBJ2-5
d_call: NA
v_call: TRBV5-1
clone_size: NA
cdr3_nt: TGCGCCAGCAGCTCGGGTTGGATTCCCCAAGAGACCCAGTACTTC
cdr3_aa: CASSSGWIPQETQYF

j_call: TRBJ2-3
d_call: NA
v_call: TRBV27
clone_size: NA
cdr3_nt: TGTGCCAGCAGGTCGTGGGACAAACGCACAGATACGCAGTATTTT
cdr3_aa: CASRSWDKRTDTQYF

j_call: TRBJ1-1
d_call: NA
v_call: TRBV7-8
clone_size: NA
cdr3_nt: TGTGCCAGCAGCTTTCGTTCAGTTAACACTGAAGCTTTCTTT
cdr3_aa: CASSFRSVNTEAFF

j_call: TRBJ2-2
d_call: TRBD2
v_call: TRBV27
clone_size: NA
cdr3_nt: TGTGCCAGCAGCAGACTAGCGGACTTCCTCACCGGGGAGCTGTTTTTT
cdr3_aa: CASSRLADFLTGELFF

j_call: TRBJ2-1
d_call: TRBD2
v_call: TRBV19
clone_size: once
cdr3_nt: TGTGCCAGTACCACGGGGAGGGATGAGCAGTTCTTC
cdr3_aa: CASTTGRDEQFF

j_call: TRBJ1-6
d_call: NA
v_call: TRBV25-1
clone_size: NA
cdr3_nt: TGTGCCAGCAGTGAAGAGTTGGATTCACCCCTCCACTTT
cdr3_aa: CASSEELDSPLHF

j_call: TRBJ1-1
d_call: NA
v_call: TRBV7-6
clone_size: few
cdr3_nt: TGTGCCAGCAGGCCGGGACACGTGAACACTGAAGCTTTCTTT
cdr3_aa: CASRPGHVNTEAFF

j_call: TRBJ1-1
d_call: NA
v_call: TRBV7-9
clone_size: NA
cdr3_nt: TGTGCCAGCAGCTTAGGGCAGGGTCAGACGGCTTTCTTT
cdr3_aa: CASSLGQGQTAFF

j_call: TRBJ1-1
d_call: TRBD1
v_call: TRBV6-6
clone_size: few
cdr3_nt: TGTGCCAGCAGAGGACAGGGCATGAACACTGAAGCTTTCTTT
cdr3_aa: CASRGQGMNTEAFF

j_call: TRBJ1-1
d_call: NA
v_call: TRBV4-1
clone_size: NA
cdr3_nt: TGCGCCAGCAGCCAAGATGGAAGGAGGGGAACTGAAGCTTTCTTT
cdr3_aa: CASSQDGRRGTEAFF

j_call: TRBJ1-2
d_call: NA
v_call: TRBV21-1
clone_size: NA
cdr3_nt: TGTGCCAGTTCGAAAGAAGGAGGACTCCCGTGTAGCTATGGCTACACCTTC
cdr3_aa: CASSKEGGLPCSYGYTF

j_call: TRBJ1-5
d_call: TRBD1
v_call: TRBV7-2
clone_size: NA
cdr3_nt: TGTGCCAGCAGCTTAGGACAGGGGCAACAGCCCCAGCATTTT
cdr3_aa: CASSLGQGQQPQHF

j_call: TRBJ2-7
d_call: TRBD1
v_call: TRBV2
clone_size: NA
cdr3_nt: TGTGCCAGCAGCCTTAGGACAGGCCCGGGCGAGCAGTACTTC
cdr3_aa: CASSLRTGPGEQYF

j_call: TRBJ1-1
d_call: NA
v_call: TRBV6-5
clone_size: NA
cdr3_nt: TGTGCCAGCAGTTCGGTAAACACTGAAGCTTTCTTT
cdr3_aa: CASSSVNTEAFF

j_call: TRBJ2-7
d_call: TRBD1
v_call: TRBV14
clone_size: NA
cdr3_nt: TGTGCCAGCAGCTCGGACAGGGGCGGGGACGAGCAGTACTTC
cdr3_aa: CASSSDRGGDEQYF

j_call: TRBJ2-1
d_call: NA
v_call: TRBV10-2
clone_size: NA
cdr3_nt: TGCGCGATACGAGGGCAGTCCTACAATGAGCAGTTCTTC
cdr3_aa: CAIRGQSYNEQFF

j_call: TRBJ2-2
d_call: NA
v_call: TRBV4-2
clone_size: NA
cdr3_nt: TGTGCCAGCAGCCAAGATGGGACACCTAACACCGGGGAGCTGTTTTTT
cdr3_aa: CASSQDGTPNTGELFF

j_call: TRBJ1-2
d_call: NA
v_call: TRBV6-2/TRBV6-3
clone_size: NA
cdr3_nt: TGTGCCAGCAGTAAACAGGGAGCTAACTATGGCTACACCTTC
cdr3_aa: CASSKQGANYGYTF

j_call: TRBJ1-6
d_call: TRBD1
v_call: TRBV4-3
clone_size: NA
cdr3_nt: TGCGCCAGCAGCCAAGATCGGACAGGGAATTCACCCCTCCACTTT
cdr3_aa: CASSQDRTGNSPLHF

j_call: TRBJ2-2
d_call: NA
v_call: TRBV9
clone_size: NA
cdr3_nt: TGTGCCAGCAGCGCCGGGGTGGCGAACACCGGGGAGCTGTTTTTT
cdr3_aa: CASSAGVANTGELFF

j_call: TRBJ1-5
d_call: NA
v_call: TRBV7-2
clone_size: NA
cdr3_nt: TGTGCCAGCAGCACACAGGGCCAGCCCCAGCATTTT
cdr3_aa: CASSTQGQPQHF

j_call: TRBJ2-2
d_call: TRBD2
v_call: TRBV7-2
clone_size: few
cdr3_nt: TGTGCCAGCAGCCTACGGACTAGCAGCCACACCGGGGAGCTGTTTTTT
cdr3_aa: CASSLRTSSHTGELFF

j_call: TRBJ2-1
d_call: NA
v_call: TRBV12-3/TRBV12-4
clone_size: NA
cdr3_nt: TGTGCCAGCAGTTCAGGGCCAGTATTTGAGCAGTTCTTC
cdr3_aa: CASSSGPVFEQFF

j_call: TRBJ1-5
d_call: NA
v_call: TRBV21-1
clone_size: NA
cdr3_nt: TGTGCCAGCAGCAAAGCCACAGGGGGGGTTCAGCCCCAGCATTTT
cdr3_aa: CASSKATGGVQPQHF

j_call: TRBJ1-1
d_call: TRBD1
v_call: TRBV25-1
clone_size: NA
cdr3_nt: TGTGCCAGCAGTCCGGGTCAGGGGGCAGGAACTGAAGCTTTCTTT
cdr3_aa: CASSPGQGAGTEAFF

j_call: TRBJ1-2
d_call: TRBD1
v_call: TRBV20-1
clone_size: once
cdr3_nt: TGCAGTGCTAGTGACAGGGGATTGGGCTACACCTTC
cdr3_aa: CSASDRGLGYTF

j_call: TRBJ1-2
d_call: TRBD1
v_call: TRBV7-8
clone_size: NA
cdr3_nt: TGTGCCAGCAACCCGGGACAGCGGGGGGGCTACACCTTC
cdr3_aa: CASNPGQRGGYTF